This record concerns one T cell receptor beta chain sequence. As yet, its antigen is unknown. This CDR3 is 16 amino acids long. V was pared by 0 bases and J by 4 bases, with 12 bases between. Germline V gene sequence: CDR1 SGHDN, CDR2 FVKESK. Method: immunoSEQ multiplex PCR; TCRdb's copy keeps in-frame clones and lacks some. The table has around 55,000 clones, around 89% seen once. The sample belongs to a study of graft-versus-host responses after intestinal transplantation. Whole-study context: Each recipient received a multivisceral, liver-intestinal, or isolated intestinal graft. Recipients across the board were started on anti-thymocyte globulin induction, then kept on tacrolimus and steroids for approximately three years.

The study's findings and limits: Among circulating GvH clones, peak levels were associated with early post-transplant declines in HvG clones. Ileal or blood samples showed some GvH clones first, and such clones were also found in recipient marrow.

The sample in question was unstimulated CD4+ T cells sorted from spleen or lymph node cells, obtained before transplant. This chain joins TRBV14 and TRBJ1-4, with D unresolved. This TCR derives from a human donor who was the organ donor for an intestinal transplant. CDR3 amino acids: CASSQDWHSGNEKLFF. The CDR3 DNA follows: TGTGCCAGCAGCCAAGATTGGCATTCAGGTAATGAAAAACTGTTTTTT.